Each of the 2 T cell receptor beta chains below was sequenced from the same sample in a study of monozygotic twins with inflammatory bowel disease. Reanalyzing the 5' RACE reads, TCRdb keeps one entry per CDR3 protein, without DNA. The sample table sets out approximately 150,000 distinct CDR3 sequences. Sequencing input: blood. These receptors were collected from a human donor with ulcerative colitis or Crohn's disease, or a healthy co-twin of an affected twin (not recorded which).

This sequence joins TRBV7-9 and TRBJ2-7; absent DNA, TCRdb's TRBD2 call cannot be checked. Germline V gene sequence: CDR1 SEHNR, CDR2 FQNEAQ (reference sequence). The CDR3 is made up of 15 amino acids. CDR3 amino acids: CASSVRLAGAYEQYF.

J is TRBJ2-2 and V is TRBV7-2. This CDR3 region has 14 residues. Germline CDR1 reads SGHTA; CDR2 reads FQGNSA. CDR3 amino acids: CASSPDGNTGELFF.